The rows below give T cell receptor beta chains drawn from one sample of a study of Tregs in tolerant kidney transplant recipients. Clones were read by immunoSEQ multiplex PCR, and TCRdb kept only the in-frame ones, dropping some. In the table there are about 90,000 clones, roughly 93% of which are singletons. The sample in question was CD4+ T cells from blood (PBMCs), obtained 12 months after the transplant. Receptor source: a human patient who received a combined kidney and bone marrow transplant. Some of the T cells might come from the graft donor. CDR3s include the opening cysteine and the closing phenylalanine or tryptophan. Fields, in order: J gene, clone size, D gene, V gene, CDR3 protein, CDR3 DNA. The D gene is left open where the match is weak. A row's size may be missing; if present it is once, few, many or a size class.

>TRBJ1-2|.|.|TRBV7-9
CASSLPGGSYGYTF
TGTGCCAGCAGCTTACCGGGTGGGAGCTATGGCTACACCTTC
>TRBJ1-3|.|.|TRBV6-5
CASSYGHSSGNTIYF
TGTGCCAGCAGTTACGGACATAGCTCTGGAAACACCATATATTTT
>TRBJ1-2|.|TRBD1|TRBV4-3
CASSQDYRGVYGYTF
TGCGCCAGCAGCCAAGATTACAGGGGGGTCTATGGCTACACCTTC
>TRBJ2-7|.|TRBD1|TRBV19
CASSPGTGGGEQYF
TGTGCCAGTAGTCCAGGGACAGGGGGCGGCGAGCAGTACTTC
>TRBJ2-5|.|.|TRBV7-9
CASSSQGRETQYF
TGTGCCAGCAGCTCCCAGGGGAGAGAGACCCAGTACTTC
>TRBJ2-7|.|.|TRBV9
CASSVNPSDGQYF
TGTGCCAGCAGCGTAAACCCCAGCGATGGGCAGTACTTC
>TRBJ2-2|.|TRBD2|TRBV11-3
CASSHYSGGGHTGELFF
TGTGCCAGCAGCCACTATAGCGGGGGGGGACACACCGGGGAGCTGTTTTTT
>TRBJ2-3|.|TRBD2|TRBV7-3
CASSQGASGFSTDTQYF
TGTGCCAGCAGCCAAGGAGCTAGCGGTTTTAGCACAGATACGCAGTATTTT
>TRBJ2-3|.|.|TRBV2
CASCRLGVDTQYF
TGTGCCAGCTGTCGACTAGGGGTTGATACGCAGTATTTT
>TRBJ2-5|.|.|TRBV6-4
CARNRVGQETQYF
TGTGCCAGAAACAGGGTAGGTCAAGAGACCCAGTACTTC
>TRBJ2-5|.|.|TRBV4-2
CASSQDALAGNQETQYF
TGTGCCAGCAGCCAGGACGCCTTGGCGGGGAACCAAGAGACCCAGTACTTC
>TRBJ1-1|.|.|TRBV5-5
CASSLVEGYTEAFF
TGTGCCAGCAGCTTGGTTGAGGGTTACACTGAAGCTTTCTTT
>TRBJ1-4|.|TRBD1|TRBV7-2
CASSSSRGTGVVKLFF
TGTGCCAGCAGCTCCTCCCGCGGGACAGGGGTTGTAAAACTGTTTTTT
>TRBJ1-3|.|.|TRBV11-2
CASSLEVVAIYF
TGTGCCAGCAGCTTAGAAGTGGTAGCCATATATTTT
>TRBJ2-2|.|TRBD2|TRBV5-1
CASRSLLAGDTGELFF
TGCGCCAGCAGAAGTTTACTAGCGGGAGACACCGGGGAGCTGTTTTTT
>TRBJ1-2|.|TRBD1|TRBV29-1
CSFYGQGPYGYTF
TGCAGCTTTTATGGACAGGGACCTTATGGCTACACCTTC
>TRBJ1-2|.|TRBD1|TRBV25-1
CASSGGQEGGYTF
TGTGCCAGCAGTGGTGGACAGGAAGGTGGCTACACCTTC
>TRBJ2-5|.|.|TRBV5-1
CASSLSRLQETQYF
TGCGCCAGCAGCTTGTCGAGACTGCAAGAGACCCAGTACTTC
>TRBJ2-1|.|.|TRBV4-3
CASSQKWGQKGTYNEQFF
TGCGCCAGCAGCCAAAAATGGGGCCAAAAGGGGACCTACAATGAGCAGTTCTTC
>TRBJ1-2|.|.|TRBV7-9
CASSFTRGNGYTF
TGTGCCAGCAGCTTTACCCGGGGGAATGGCTACACCTTC
>TRBJ1-2|.|.|TRBV11-3
CASSLADQAGYTF
TGTGCCAGCAGCTTGGCAGACCAAGCGGGCTACACCTTC
>TRBJ2-5|.|TRBD2|TRBV7-9
CASSLVLAGVVTQYF
TGTGCCAGCAGCTTAGTATTGGCGGGAGTAGTGACCCAGTACTTC
>TRBJ2-1|.|TRBD2|TRBV29-1
CSVAWRGSLNNEQFF
TGCAGCGTTGCTTGGCGGGGGTCCTTGAACAATGAGCAGTTCTTC
>TRBJ1-2|.|.|TRBV19
CASSVGHLGGGYTF
TGTGCCAGTAGTGTCGGACACTTAGGCGGTGGCTACACCTTC
>TRBJ2-5|.|TRBD1|TRBV29-1
CSVDRVRETQYF
TGCAGCGTGGACAGGGTGAGGGAGACCCAGTACTTC
>TRBJ2-3|once|.|TRBV15
CATRRGGSTDTQYF
TGTGCCACCAGGAGGGGGGGGAGCACAGATACGCAGTATTTT
>TRBJ2-7|.|TRBD2|TRBV15
CATSRASSGTYEQYF
TGTGCCACCAGCAGAGCGTCTAGCGGAACCTACGAGCAGTACTTC
>TRBJ1-4|.|.|TRBV15
CATSRDWRDLEKLFF
TGTGCCACCAGCAGAGATTGGAGGGACCTTGAAAAACTGTTTTTT
>TRBJ1-2|.|.|TRBV28
CASSLAVRMNGYTF
TGTGCCAGCAGTCTTGCAGTCCGTATGAATGGCTACACCTTC
>TRBJ2-7|.|TRBD1|TRBV7-9
CASSLRDRDEQYF
TGTGCCAGCAGCTTAAGAGACAGGGACGAGCAGTACTTC
>TRBJ2-7|once|.|TRBV11-2
CASSLIDEGEQYF
TGTGCCAGCAGCTTAATTGACGAGGGAGAGCAGTACTTC
>TRBJ2-5|.|TRBD2|TRBV4-3
CASSQGVPGLAGQETQYF
TGCGCCAGCAGCCAAGGAGTGCCGGGACTAGCGGGGCAAGAGACCCAGTACTTC
>TRBJ1-3|once|.|TRBV19
CASSQGGGNTIYF
TGTGCCAGTAGTCAAGGCGGCGGAAACACCATATATTTT
>TRBJ2-7|.|TRBD2|TRBV19
CASSIGTRVEQYF
TGTGCCAGTAGTATCGGGACTAGGGTCGAGCAGTACTTC
>TRBJ1-6|once|TRBD1|TRBV18
CATATGIYNSPLHF
TGTGCCACAGCGACAGGGATCTATAATTCCCCCCTCCACTTT
>TRBJ2-7|once|TRBD1|TRBV29-1
CSVDDRGYEQYF
TGCAGCGTCGACGACAGGGGCTACGAGCAGTACTTC
>TRBJ1-1|.|.|TRBV19
CASSAGGGRTEAFF
TGTGCCAGTAGTGCGGGAGGGGGTCGGACTGAAGCTTTCTTT
>TRBJ1-2|.|TRBD1|TRBV7-8
CASSLLRTGGNYGYTF
TGTGCCAGCAGCCTCCTTAGGACAGGGGGTAACTATGGCTACACCTTC
>TRBJ1-2|.|.|TRBV5-5
CASSLVRGGGYTF
TGTGCCAGCAGCTTGGTGCGGGGAGGAGGCTACACCTTC
>TRBJ1-2|.|.|TRBV6-5
CASGQGSRSNGYTF
TGTGCCAGCGGGCAGGGAAGTCGGTCAAATGGCTACACCTTC
>TRBJ1-5|.|.|TRBV27
CASSPYRVGNQPQHF
TGTGCCAGCAGTCCCTACAGGGTCGGCAATCAGCCCCAGCATTTT
>TRBJ1-2|.|.|TRBV9
CASSLMTANYGYTF
TGTGCCAGCAGCTTAATGACTGCAAACTATGGCTACACCTTC
>TRBJ2-3|.|.|TRBV4-2
CASSQASTDTQYF
TGTGCCAGCAGCCAGGCAAGCACAGATACGCAGTATTTT
>TRBJ2-7|.|.|TRBV10-3
CAISDSGGMHYEQYF
TGTGCCATCAGTGATTCAGGGGGGATGCACTACGAGCAGTACTTC
>TRBJ1-6|.|TRBD1|TRBV7-3
CASSQGANSPLHF
TGTGCCAGCAGTCAGGGGGCTAATTCACCCCTCCACTTT
>TRBJ2-5|.|.|TRBV5-1
CASSLGSGQETQYF
TGCGCCAGCAGCTTGGGGTCAGGTCAAGAGACCCAGTACTTC